These 26 T cell receptor beta chains were sequenced from one sample in a study of cytomegalovirus exposure and HLA in healthy donors. Produced via immunoSEQ multiplex PCR; TCRdb's table is partial and in-frame only. The data hold 130,000 to 150,000 clones, with roughly nine tenths observed a single time. Sequenced material: PBMCs. The receptors here all came from a man aged 18 to 29 in good health and CMV-seronegative.

The CDR3 nucleotides are TGTGCCTGGAGTGTTACTAGCGGGTACAATGAGCAGTTCTTC. Translating it yields CAWSVTSGYNEQFF. The rearrangement uses TRBV30 and TRBJ2-1, with TRBD2 matching 9 bases. CDR3 length: 14 amino acids. Germline CDR1 reads GTSNPN; CDR2 reads SVGIG (reference sequence). Trimming removed 0 bases from V and 4 bases from J; junction bases left unmatched: 1.

The J gene is TRBJ2-7, the V gene TRBV6-5; D unresolved. Germline V gene lookup returns CDR1 MNHEY and CDR2 SVGAGI. Trimming stripped 0 bases from V and 0 bases from J, with 9 bases between. CDR3 length: 15 residues. CDR3 residues: CASSYSETGSYEQYF. The CDR3 bases are TGTGCCAGCAGTTACTCAGAGACGGGCTCCTACGAGCAGTACTTC.

The V call is TRBV23-1, the J call TRBJ1-1; D unclear. TRBV23-1 is an ORF, with its function uncertain. The CDR3 is 15 amino acids. Trimming took off 0 bases at V and 2 bases at J, with 10 bases between the two ends. Written as DNA, the CDR3 is TGCGCCAGCAGTCAATCACCCAGGATCAACACTGAAGCTTTCTTT. It translates to CASSQSPRINTEAFF.

The rearrangement joins TRBV2 to TRBJ1-5, with 11 bases matching TRBD1. The CDR3 runs 15 residues. Trimming cost V 6 bases and J 5 bases; bases outside gene matches: 6. CDR1 is SNHLY, CDR2 FYNNEI, per germline. CDR3 loop: CASSRGQGADQPQHF. In DNA, the CDR3 is TGTGCCAGCAGCCGTGGACAGGGGGCTGATCAGCCCCAGCATTTT. The full variable domain, its missing parts supplied by reference TRBV2 and TRBJ1-5, is EPEVTQTPSHQVTQMGQEVILRCVPISNHLYFYWYRQILGQKVEFLVSFYNNEISEKSEIFDDQFSVERPDGSNFTLKIRSTKLEDSAMYFCASSRGQGADQPQHFGDGTRLSIL.

This chain links TRBV5-1 with TRBJ2-4; 8 bases are shared with TRBD1. CDR1 is SGHRS, CDR2 YFSETQ, per germline. The length of the CDR3 is 17 residues. V gave up 6 bases and J gave up 0 bases; unmatched junction bases: 11. The CDR3 nucleotides are TGCGCCAGCACCATTCGGGGCAGGGGGCAAGCCAAAAACATTCAGTACTTC. As protein: CASTIRGRGQAKNIQYF.

This clone has just a few counts. The rearrangement uses TRBV2 and TRBJ1-5, with 8 nucleotides matching TRBD1. The V gene's germline CDR1 is SNHLY and CDR2 FYNNEI. The junction had 2 bases not matched to a gene; V was cut back by 4 bases and J by 6 bases. The CDR3 extends over 13 amino acids. This CDR3 is CASSGQGAQPQHF. In DNA, the CDR3 is TGTGCCAGCAGTGGTCAGGGGGCTCAGCCCCAGCATTTT.

This chain connects TRBV30 to TRBJ2-6; D may be TRBD2 (7 bases). Germline loops: CDR1 GTSNPN, CDR2 SVGIG (reference sequence). The CDR3 sequence is 18 residues long. V lost 2 bases, J lost 3 bases, and 20 bases lay in between. The CDR3 bases are TGTGCCTGGAGTCCCAAGTTAGGGGGGGCTAGTGGGGCCAACGTCCTGACTTTC. Protein product: CAWSPKLGGASGANVLTF.

The chain recombines TRBV29-1 with TRBJ2-7, with 9 bases identical to TRBD2. Germline V lookup: CDR1 SQVTM, CDR2 ANQGSEA. V dropped 4 bases and J dropped 6; count of bases not matched to a gene: 7. The CDR3 covers 13 residues. CDR3 loop: CSVGDSGRVEQYV. The CDR3 nucleotides read TGCAGCGTTGGGGATAGCGGGAGAGTCGAGCAGTACGTC.

The chain carries TRBV19 and TRBJ2-2; 7 bases align to TRBD2. The V and J ends lost 4 bases and 7 bases, in that order; junction bases with no gene match: 6. Germline CDR1 and CDR2: LNHDA and SQIVND (reference sequence). This CDR3 has 14 amino acids. The CDR3, as DNA: TGTGCCAGTAGTACCGGCGGGGGTGGCGGGGAGCTGTTTTTT. Its protein product is CASSTGGGGGELFF.

This chain joins TRBV5-4 and TRBJ2-5; TRBD2 matches 7 bases. The germline CDR1 and CDR2 sequences are SGHNT and YYREEE (reference sequence). The CDR3 has 15 residues. V shed 0 bases, J shed 2 bases, and the junction held 4 bases outside the gene matches. This chain's CDR3 is CASSLDLGGQETQYF. The CDR3 region has the DNA TGTGCCAGCAGCTTGGACCTCGGGGGGCAAGAGACCCAGTACTTC.

Only one count was recorded for this clone. The V call is TRBV28, the J call TRBJ1-1; D is perhaps TRBD1 (5 bases). V lost 9 bases and J lost 0, with 11 bases in between. In germline, CDR1 is MDHEN, CDR2 SYDVKM. The CDR3 spans 13 residues. This CDR3 is CASSGTLNTEAFF. The DNA for the CDR3 is TGTGCCAGTTCAGGGACTTTGAACACTGAAGCTTTCTTT.

J is TRBJ2-3 and V is TRBV4-2; 10 bases align to TRBD2. The CDR3 runs to 19 residues. The V and J ends lost 2 bases and 2 bases, in that order; junction bases with no gene match: 13. From germline, CDR1 is LGHNA and CDR2 YNFKEQ. The CDR3 DNA is TGTGCCAGCAGCCAATATGGGAGGGGAGCGGGGGGGCCCACAGATACGCAGTATTTT. This gives the protein CASSQYGRGAGGPTDTQYF.

V is TRBV6-1 and J is TRBJ2-1, with TRBD2 matching 14 bases. The V gene's germline CDR1 is MNHNS and CDR2 SASEGT. The length of the CDR3 is 14 residues. V was pared by 6 bases and J by 9 bases, with 4 bases of the junction left unmatched. CDR3 protein: CASRTSGGAGEQFF. The CDR3 DNA reads TGTGCCAGCAGGACTAGCGGGGGGGCAGGTGAGCAGTTCTTC.

This chain links TRBV25-1 with TRBJ1-4; 7 bases agree with TRBD1. J was trimmed by 6 bases and V by 1 base; bases with no gene match: 5. Germline V CDR1 and CDR2: MGHDK, SYGVNS. This CDR3 spans 15 amino acids. The CDR3 DNA sequence: TGTGCCAGCAGTGAATTCCTGACAGGGTATGAAAAACTGTTTTTT. The encoded protein is CASSEFLTGYEKLFF.

The genes are TRBV5-4 and TRBJ2-5; D unresolved. The CDR3 has 14 residues. Trimming removed 3 bases at V and 5 bases at J, with 14 bases between. Germline CDR1 SGHNT, CDR2 YYREEE (reference sequence). CDR3 DNA: TGTGCCAGCAGCTCTCCCTTTGGAGTCGAGACCCAGTACTTC. Encoded protein: CASSSPFGVETQYF.

In DNA, the CDR3 is TGTGCCAGCAGCCAAGAGTGGAGCAGGGTACGGAGAGAGACCCAGTACTTC. Translating gives CASSQEWSRVRRETQYF. V and J are TRBV14 and TRBJ2-5, with D perhaps TRBD1 (5 bases). This CDR3 comprises 17 residues. Germline V CDR1 and CDR2: SGHDN, FVKESK. Trimming removed 0 bases from V and 4 bases from J, with 18 bases in between.

V and J are TRBV11-2 and TRBJ2-2; maybe TRBD1 (6 bases). The germline V and J ends were trimmed by 5 bases and 1 base, with 17 bases remaining between them. The V gene's germline CDR1 is SGHAT and CDR2 FQNNGV. There are 17 residues in the CDR3. CDR3 sequence (DNA): TGTGCCAGCAGCCAGCAGGGGTGGGGGCGGAACACCGGGGAGCTGTTTTTT. This encodes CASSQQGWGRNTGELFF.

This clone came up once. In the same sample, other DNA sequences code for this CDR3. The chain recombines TRBV6-1 with TRBJ2-1; D uncertain. The CDR3 has 15 amino acids. Trimming cost V 1 base and J 0 bases, with 7 bases left between them. Germline CDR1 MNHNS, CDR2 SASEGT. The CDR3 coding sequence is TGTGCCAGCAGTGAAGTCCTTAGCTCCTACAATGAGCAGTTCTTC. Translated: CASSEVLSSYNEQFF.

This clone was picked up a small number of times. The rearrangement uses TRBV7-8 and TRBJ1-5; D remains ambiguous. The V and J ends lost 1 base and 5 bases respectively, with 6 bases between them. There are 13 residues in the CDR3. In germline, CDR1 is SGHVS, CDR2 FQNEAQ. Here the CDR3 DNA reads TGTGCCAGCAGCTTAGTGCGGGATCAGCCCCAGCATTTT. Protein: CASSLVRDQPQHF.

The rearrangement links TRBV10-1 to TRBJ1-3; D gene unclear. The CDR3 is 16 residues long. Germline assignment: CDR1 WNHNN and CDR2 SYGVQD (reference sequence). The V end lost 3 bases, the J end lost 3 bases, and 15 bases lay between the germline ends. In DNA form, the CDR3 reads TGCGCCAGCAGTGATTTTTCACGGGGAGATGGAAACACCATATATTTT. This encodes CASSDFSRGDGNTIYF.

This clone was picked up one time. The V call is TRBV7-9, the J call TRBJ1-1; 8 bases are shared with TRBD1. CDR1 is SEHNR, CDR2 FQNEAQ, per germline (reference sequence). This CDR3 contains 16 residues. V was clipped by 1 base and J by 2 bases; unmatched bases: 6. The CDR3, as DNA: TGTGCCAGCAGCTTAGGACAGGGGTACCTCAACACTGAAGCTTTCTTT. It encodes CASSLGQGYLNTEAFF.

This chain joins TRBV14 and TRBJ2-5; 7 bases agree with TRBD1. The V segment lost 3 bases and the J segment 4 bases; nucleotides outside the gene matches: 2. Germline V gives CDR1 SGHDN, CDR2 FVKESK. CDR3 length: 13 residues. The CDR3 DNA is TGTGCCAGCAGCCAGAACAGGGGAGAGACCCAGTACTTC. This gives the protein CASSQNRGETQYF.

The chain uses TRBV6-6 and TRBJ2-1; TRBD2 is a possible D gene (5 bases). The CDR3 extends over 16 amino acids. V was clipped by 0 bases and J by 3 bases, with 12 bases between them. Per the germline V gene, CDR1 is MNHNY and CDR2 is SVGAGI (reference sequence). The CDR3 reads CASSYSLASSYNEQFF. DNA for the CDR3: TGTGCCAGCAGTTACTCCTTGGCTAGCAGCTACAATGAGCAGTTCTTC.

On this clone: One end of the junction does not line up with germline, which may come from a read error. The rearrangement joins TRBV20-1 to TRBJ2-4, with D maybe TRBD2 (6 bases). This CDR3 has 11 residues. Per the germline V gene, CDR1 is DFQATT and CDR2 is SNEGSKA (reference sequence). CDR3 residues: CSASWGGVQYF. The CDR3 bases are TGCAGTGCTAGCTGGGGAGGTGTTCAGTACTTT.

CDR3 DNA: TGTGCCAGCAGTTTAGCCGGAGCCCAGTACTTC. Its protein is CASSLAGAQYF. The gene calls are TRBV27 and TRBJ2-5; D unresolved. Germline V lookup: CDR1 MNHEY, CDR2 SMNVEV (reference sequence). There are 11 residues in the CDR3. Trimming cost V 2 bases and J 9 bases, with 7 bases left between them.

The V and J genes are TRBV5-4 and TRBJ2-7; TRBD1 matches at 9 bases. Trimming cost V 3 bases and J 5 bases; bases outside gene matches: 6. Germline values: CDR1 SGHNT, CDR2 YYREEE (reference sequence). The CDR3 is made up of 14 amino acids. The CDR3: CASSSPGQGNEQYF. The CDR3 nucleotides are TGTGCCAGCAGCTCCCCGGGACAGGGAAACGAGCAGTACTTC. Using reference TRBV5-4 and TRBJ2-7 for the parts outside the CDR3, the full variable domain is ETGVTQSPTHLIKTRGQQVTLRCSSQSGHNTVSWYQQALGQGPQFIFQYYREEENGRGNFPPRFSGLQFPNYSSELNVNALELDDSALYLCASSSPGQGNEQYFGPGTRLTVT.